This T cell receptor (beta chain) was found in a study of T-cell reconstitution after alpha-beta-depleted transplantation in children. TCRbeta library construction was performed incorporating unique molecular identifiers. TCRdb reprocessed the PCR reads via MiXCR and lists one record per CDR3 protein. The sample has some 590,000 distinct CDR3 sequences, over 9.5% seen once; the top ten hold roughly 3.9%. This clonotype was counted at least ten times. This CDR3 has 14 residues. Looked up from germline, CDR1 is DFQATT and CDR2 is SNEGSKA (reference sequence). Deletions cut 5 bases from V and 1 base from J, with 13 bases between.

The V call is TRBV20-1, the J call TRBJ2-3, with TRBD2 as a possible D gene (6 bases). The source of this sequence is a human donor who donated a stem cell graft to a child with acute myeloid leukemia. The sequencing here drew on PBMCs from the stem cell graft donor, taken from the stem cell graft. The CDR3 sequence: CSAPRAGGTDTQYF. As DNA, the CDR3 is TGCAGTGCTCCAAGAGCGGGCGGCACAGATACGCAGTATTTT.